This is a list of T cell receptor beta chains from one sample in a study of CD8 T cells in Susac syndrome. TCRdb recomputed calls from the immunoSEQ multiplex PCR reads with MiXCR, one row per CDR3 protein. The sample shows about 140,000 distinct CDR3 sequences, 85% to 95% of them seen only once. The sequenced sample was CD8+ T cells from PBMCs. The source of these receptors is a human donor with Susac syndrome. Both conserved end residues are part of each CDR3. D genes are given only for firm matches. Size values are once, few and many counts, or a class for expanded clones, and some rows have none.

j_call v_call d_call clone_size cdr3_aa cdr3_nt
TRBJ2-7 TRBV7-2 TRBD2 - CASSKGLAGVPSYEQYF TGTGCCAGCAGCAAGGGACTAGCGGGAGTACCGTCCTACGAGCAGTACTTC
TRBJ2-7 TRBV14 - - CASSRTGRIYEQYF TGTGCCAGCAGCCGAACGGGACGGATCTACGAGCAGTACTTC
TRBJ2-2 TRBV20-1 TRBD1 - CSARGTGGLNTGELFF TGCAGTGCTAGAGGGACAGGGGGCCTGAACACCGGGGAGCTGTTTTTT
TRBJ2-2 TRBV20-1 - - CSANQGLGELFF TGCAGTGCCAATCAGGGACTCGGGGAGCTGTTTTTT
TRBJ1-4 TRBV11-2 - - CASTGLGVELFF TGTGCCAGCACCGGTCTTGGCGTGGAACTGTTTTTT
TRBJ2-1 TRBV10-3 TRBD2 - CAISESTSAWNEQFF TGTGCCATCAGTGAGTCGACTAGCGCTTGGAATGAGCAGTTCTTC
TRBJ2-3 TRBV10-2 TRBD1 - CASSEYVTGGGDTQYF TGCGCCAGCAGTGAGTATGTGACAGGGGGAGGAGATACGCAGTATTTT
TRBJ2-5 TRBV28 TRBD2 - CASSLSPLAVQETQYF TGTGCCAGCAGTTTGTCCCCACTAGCGGTTCAAGAGACCCAGTACTTC
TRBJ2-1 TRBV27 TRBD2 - CASSSPSLAGGFDEQFF TGTGCCAGCAGTTCTCCCTCACTAGCGGGAGGATTCGATGAGCAGTTCTTC
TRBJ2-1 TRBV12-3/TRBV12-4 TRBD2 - CASIPTLAGDLSYNEQFF TGTGCCAGCATTCCGACTCTAGCGGGAGACCTCTCCTACAATGAGCAGTTCTTC
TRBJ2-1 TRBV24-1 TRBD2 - CATSAGGNTYNEQFF TGTGCCACCAGTGCGGGGGGGAATACCTACAATGAGCAGTTCTTC
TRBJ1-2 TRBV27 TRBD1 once CASSETGYDGYTF TGTGCCAGCAGCGAGACAGGGTACGATGGCTACACCTTC
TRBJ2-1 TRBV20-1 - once CSACPVGGGVYNEQFF TGCAGTGCTTGTCCTGTCGGTGGAGGGGTCTACAATGAGCAGTTCTTC
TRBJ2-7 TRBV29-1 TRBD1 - CSVDGTGGPSYEQYF TGCAGCGTCGACGGGACAGGGGGTCCCTCGTACGAGCAGTACTTC
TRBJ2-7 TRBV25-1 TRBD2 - CASSPTLGGSDEQYF TGTGCCAGCAGCCCGACTCTTGGCGGGAGTGACGAGCAGTACTTC
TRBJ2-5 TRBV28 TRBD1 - CASSFLTLRQGNQETQYF TGTGCCAGCAGTTTCCTCACCCTCCGACAGGGCAATCAAGAGACCCAGTACTTC
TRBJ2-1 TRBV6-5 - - CASSYSLVNEQFF TGTGCCAGCAGTTATTCGCTAGTAAATGAGCAGTTCTTC
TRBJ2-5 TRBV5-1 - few CASRSEETQYF TGCGCCAGCAGATCTGAAGAGACCCAGTACTTC
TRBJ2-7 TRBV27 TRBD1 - CASSQQGAREQYF TGTGCCAGCAGTCAGCAGGGGGCGAGGGAGCAGTACTTC
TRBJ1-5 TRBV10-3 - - CAISDGNNQPQHF TGTGCCATCAGTGACGGCAACAATCAGCCCCAGCATTTT
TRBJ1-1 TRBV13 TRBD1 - CASSAGTAEAFF TGTGCCAGCAGCGCCGGGACAGCTGAAGCTTTCTTT
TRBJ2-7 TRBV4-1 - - CASSPGYAYEQYF TGCGCCAGCAGCCCAGGATACGCCTACGAGCAGTACTTC
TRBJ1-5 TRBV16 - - CASSQAEDQPQHF TGTGCCAGCAGCCAAGCGGAAGATCAGCCCCAGCATTTT
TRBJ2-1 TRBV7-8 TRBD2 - CASSLAQAGGPNEQFF TGTGCCAGCAGCTTAGCCCAAGCGGGAGGGCCAAATGAGCAGTTCTTC
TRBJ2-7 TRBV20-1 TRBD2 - CSALGGGSYEQYF TGCAGTGCGTTAGGCGGGGGATCTTACGAGCAGTACTTC
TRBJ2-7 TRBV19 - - CASSTLLGSDEQYF TGTGCCAGTAGTACCTTGCTGGGATCCGACGAGCAGTACTTC
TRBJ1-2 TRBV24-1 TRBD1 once CATSERQGFNYGYTF TGTGCCACCAGTGAAAGACAGGGATTTAACTATGGCTACACCTTC
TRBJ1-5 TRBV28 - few CASSLFPGSNQPQHF TGTGCCAGCAGTTTATTCCCAGGAAGCAATCAGCCCCAGCATTTT
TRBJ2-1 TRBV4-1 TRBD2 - CASSEAGLAEQFF TGCGCCAGCAGCGAAGCGGGGCTAGCGGAGCAGTTCTTC
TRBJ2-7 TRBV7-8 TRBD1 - CASTQQGAQTYEQYF TGTGCCAGCACTCAACAGGGGGCGCAAACCTACGAGCAGTACTTC
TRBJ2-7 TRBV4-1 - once CASSQGLSSSYEQYF TGCGCCAGCAGCCAAGGTCTCTCAAGCTCCTACGAGCAGTACTTC
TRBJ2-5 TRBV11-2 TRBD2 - CASSNGLAGVQETQYF TGTGCCAGCAGCAACGGACTAGCGGGAGTGCAAGAGACCCAGTACTTC
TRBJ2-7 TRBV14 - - CASSQDITYEQYF TGTGCCAGCAGCCAAGATATAACCTACGAGCAGTACTTC
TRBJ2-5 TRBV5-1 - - CASSLVDSTIQETQYF TGCGCCAGCAGCTTGGTGGACAGCACTATACAAGAGACCCAGTACTTC
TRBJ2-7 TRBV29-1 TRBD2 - CSVEDVRAGGSYEQYF TGCAGCGTTGAAGATGTTAGGGCGGGGGGAAGCTACGAGCAGTACTTC
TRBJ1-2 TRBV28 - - CASSLPLNSYYGYTF TGTGCCAGCAGTTTACCTCTCAACAGTTACTATGGCTACACCTTC
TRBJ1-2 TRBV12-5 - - CASGLVHGTYGYTF TGTGCTAGTGGTTTGGTACACGGCACCTATGGCTACACCTTC
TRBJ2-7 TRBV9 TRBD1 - CASSPAGQGYEQYF TGTGCCAGCAGCCCGGCCGGACAGGGCTACGAGCAGTACTTC
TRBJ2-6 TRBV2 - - CASSELNSGANVLTF TGTGCCAGCAGTGAACTAAACTCTGGGGCCAACGTCCTGACTTTC
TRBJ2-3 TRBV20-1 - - CSASSWDSPGTDTQYF TGCAGTGCTAGTTCCTGGGACTCTCCGGGGACAGATACGCAGTATTTT
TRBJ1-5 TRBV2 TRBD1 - CASRGTGALNQPQHF TGTGCCAGCAGGGGGACAGGGGCCCTCAATCAGCCCCAGCATTTT
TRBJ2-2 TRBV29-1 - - CSVALAEGLNTGELFF TGCAGCGTTGCCCTAGCCGAGGGATTAAACACCGGGGAGCTGTTTTTT